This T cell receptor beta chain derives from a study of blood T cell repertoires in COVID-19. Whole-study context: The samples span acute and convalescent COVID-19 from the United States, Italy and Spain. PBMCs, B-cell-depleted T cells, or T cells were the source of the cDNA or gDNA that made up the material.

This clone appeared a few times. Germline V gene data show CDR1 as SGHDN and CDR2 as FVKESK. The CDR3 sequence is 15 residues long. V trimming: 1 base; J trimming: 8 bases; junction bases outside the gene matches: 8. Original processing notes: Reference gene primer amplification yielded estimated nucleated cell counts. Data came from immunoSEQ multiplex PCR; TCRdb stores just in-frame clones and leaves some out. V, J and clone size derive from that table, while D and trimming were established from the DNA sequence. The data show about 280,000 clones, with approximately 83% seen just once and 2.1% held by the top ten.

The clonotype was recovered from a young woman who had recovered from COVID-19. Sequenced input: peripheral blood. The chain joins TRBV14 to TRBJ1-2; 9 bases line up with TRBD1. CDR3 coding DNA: TGTGCCAGCAGCCAAGTTTCCGGGACAGGGTTGGGCTACACCTTC. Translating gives CASSQVSGTGLGYTF.